This TCR beta chain was captured in a study of neoadjuvant anti-PD-1 for oral cavity cancer. Study at large: Patients without progression got a fourth dose around day 43.

The patients had HPV-negative, locally advanced oral cavity squamous cell carcinoma. This clone has only a few counts. Germline CDR1 and CDR2: MNHNS and SASEGT. The CDR3 has 12 residues. Trimming cost V 6 bases and J 13 bases; bases outside gene matches: 9. Method: immunoSEQ multiplex PCR; TCRdb's copy keeps in-frame clones and lacks some. Among about 5,700 clones listed, roughly 56% were seen once. This receptor was obtained from a person aged 35-80 years with oral cavity squamous cell carcinoma. Sequencing was performed on tumor tissue, taken before nivolumab (anti-PD-1) treatment. The chain recombines TRBV6-1 with TRBJ1-5; TRBD1 matches at 7 bases. The chain's CDR3 is CASSDTDRVQHF. The DNA for the CDR3 is TGTGCCAGCAGCGACACCGACAGGGTTCAGCATTTT.